This TCR beta chain emerged from a study of T-cell reconstitution after alpha-beta-depleted transplantation in children (TCRdb year 2016). Background for the entire study: Using TCR repertoire profiling, the study followed T-cell immune reconstitution in a quantitative way in children after TCRalphabeta/CD19-depleted allogeneic hematopoietic cell transplantation.

The germline V gene encodes CDR1 MNHEY and CDR2 SVGEGT. From cysteine to phenylalanine, the CDR3 is 13 amino acids long. Solely the CDR3 DNA is kept, with 39 bases framed from the first base. To note about this clonotype: Its binding antigen is unknown. One end of the junction fails to match germline, which may point to a read error.

Library construction relied on PCR. Reads for this sample came from an Illumina HiSeq 2500. TCR libraries were prepared with molecular barcoding, using unique molecular identifiers to normalize TCRbeta repertoire quantification. TCRdb cleaned the public reads at Q25 with fastp, built clones with MiXCR and kept in-frame beta chains. CDR3 protein sequences are deduplicated, and each keeps its most common genes and DNA. A total of 450,000 to 500,000 distinct CDR3 sequences appear in this sample, approximately 12% of them only once. The ten most abundant clones make up around 6% of the sample. The receptor's source is a human donor who donated a stem cell graft to a child with combined immunodeficiency. This sequence uses TRBV6-2 or TRBV6-3 and TRBJ2-7; the D gene cannot be resolved reliably. The sample consisted of PBMCs from the stem cell graft donor, taken from the stem cell graft. In nucleotides, the sequence is TGTGCCAGCAGTTACCCGGGCTTCTACGAGCATTACTTC. Its product reads: CASSYPGFYEHYF.